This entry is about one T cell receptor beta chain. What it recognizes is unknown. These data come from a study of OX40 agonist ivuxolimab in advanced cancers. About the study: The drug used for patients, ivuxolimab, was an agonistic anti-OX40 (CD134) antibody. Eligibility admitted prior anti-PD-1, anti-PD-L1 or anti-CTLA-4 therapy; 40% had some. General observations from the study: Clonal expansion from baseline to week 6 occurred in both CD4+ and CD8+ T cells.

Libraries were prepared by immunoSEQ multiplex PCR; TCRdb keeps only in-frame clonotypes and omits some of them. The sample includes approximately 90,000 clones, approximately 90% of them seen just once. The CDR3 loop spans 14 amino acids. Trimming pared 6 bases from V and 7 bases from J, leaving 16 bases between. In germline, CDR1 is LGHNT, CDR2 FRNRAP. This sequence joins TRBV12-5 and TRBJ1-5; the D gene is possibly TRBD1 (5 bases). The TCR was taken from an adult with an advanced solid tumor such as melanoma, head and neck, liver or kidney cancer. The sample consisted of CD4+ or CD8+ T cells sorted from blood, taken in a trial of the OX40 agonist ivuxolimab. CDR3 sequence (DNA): TGTGCTAGTGGCCTGGGGGGAGGGAACCAGCCCCAGCATTTT. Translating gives CASGLGGGNQPQHF.